Below are 27 T cell receptor beta chains sequenced from a single sample in a study of breast tumors, draining lymph nodes, adjacent tissues. Axillary draining lymph nodes of breast cancer patients supplied the node samples. A single record per CDR3 protein comes from TCRdb applying MiXCR to the multiplex PCR reads. The sample holds roughly 220,000 distinct CDR3 sequences, 30% to 35% seen once. Sequencing was carried out using axillary lymph node tissue. The source is a female donor with breast cancer. Some clones in this sample may be carry-over from other donors' samples.

This chain uses TRBV5-6 with TRBJ1-4, with a weak D call TRBD1 (5 bases). Per germline, CDR1 SGHDT and CDR2 YYEEEE. The CDR3 loop spans 15 amino acids. With 0 bases removed from V and 8 bases from J, the gap between germline ends came to 14 bases. CDR3 in DNA: TGTGCCAGCAGCTTGGTCCGGCAGGGTTTAGAAAAACTGTTTTTT. It yields the protein CASSLVRQGLEKLFF.

The chain uses TRBV20-1 and TRBJ2-5; the D gene is possibly TRBD2 (7 bases). This CDR3 contains 13 residues. V was shortened by 2 bases and J by 4 bases, with 11 bases between the two germline ends. CDR1 and CDR2 (germline): DFQATT, SNEGSKA (reference sequence). CDR3 in amino acids: CSARKGGTETQYF. Here the CDR3 DNA reads TGCAGTGCTAGAAAGGGGGGGACAGAGACCCAGTACTTC.

This clonotype was recorded many times. The rearrangement links TRBV25-1 to TRBJ1-1, with D perhaps matching TRBD1 (5 bases). The germline V gene has CDR1 MGHDK and CDR2 SYGVNS. The CDR3 runs to 12 residues. The V gene lost 7 bases and the J gene lost 11 bases, with 17 bases spanning the gap. The CDR3 DNA sequence: TGTGCCAGCAAGCTGGGTGGGGGTAGGGCTTTCTTT. This encodes CASKLGGGRAFF.

This clonotype was observed many times. The chain carries TRBV20-1 and TRBJ2-7, with TRBD1 identical over 7 bases. J lost 1 base, V lost 6 bases, and 6 bases had no gene match. CDR1 is DFQATT and CDR2 is SNEGSKA in the germline V gene (reference sequence). This CDR3 region has 13 residues. CDR3: CSAATGISYEQYF. CDR3 nucleotides: TGCAGTGCCGCGACAGGGATTTCCTACGAGCAGTACTTC.

This clonotype was observed at least ten times. The J gene is TRBJ1-6, the V gene TRBV7-9; 10 bases fit TRBD1. The V segment lost 5 bases and the J segment 5 bases; nucleotides outside the gene matches: 0. Germline V gene lookup returns CDR1 SEHNR and CDR2 FQNEAQ (reference sequence). The CDR3 consists of 14 residues. The CDR3 here is CASSGQGDNSPLHF. The CDR3 DNA sequence: TGTGCCAGCAGCGGACAGGGGGATAATTCACCCCTCCACTTT.

This clonotype was detected ten times or more. This CDR3 reads CSARDGGGQPQHF. Written as DNA, the CDR3 is TGCAGTGCTAGAGATGGGGGCGGCCAGCCCCAGCATTTT. The chain combines TRBV20-1 with TRBJ1-5, with D possibly being TRBD1 (6 bases). The V end was cut by 0 bases, the J end by 7 bases, with 10 bases between. Germline loops: CDR1 DFQATT, CDR2 SNEGSKA (reference sequence). The CDR3 totals 13 residues.

J is TRBJ1-2 and V is TRBV7-9; TRBD1 matches at 12 bases. The CDR3 spans 15 residues. In germline, CDR1 is SEHNR, CDR2 FQNEAQ (reference sequence). J lost 6 bases, V lost 5 bases, and 7 bases had no gene match. CDR3: CASSPPGQGAHGYTF. The CDR3 region has the DNA TGTGCCAGCAGCCCCCCGGGACAGGGGGCGCATGGCTACACCTTC.

This clonotype was seen repeatedly, ten times or more. The gene calls are TRBV2 and TRBJ2-2, with 7 bases lining up with TRBD2. Germline values: CDR1 SNHLY, CDR2 FYNNEI. The trim removed 4 bases at V and 6 bases at J, leaving 14 bases unmatched. This CDR3 region has 17 residues. Here the CDR3 reads CASSVVRRAGDPGELFF. The CDR3 bases are TGTGCCAGCAGTGTTGTACGCCGGGCGGGAGATCCCGGGGAGCTGTTTTTT.

This clonotype turned up a few times. The J gene is TRBJ2-1, the V gene TRBV5-1; either TRBD1 or TRBD2 may supply D (5 bases each). Germline values: CDR1 SGHRS, CDR2 YFSETQ. CDR3 size: 16 residues. V was pared by 4 bases and J by 3 bases, with 17 bases between. CDR3 nucleotide sequence: TGCGCCAGCAGCCTACTCTCGAGGGGTGGCTACAATGAGCAGTTCTTC. Encoded protein: CASSLLSRGGYNEQFF.

The chain combines TRBV27 with TRBJ2-5; D not certain. This CDR3 is built from 13 residues. Germline V gene sequence: CDR1 MNHEY, CDR2 SMNVEV (reference sequence). V was trimmed by 7 bases and J by 7 bases, leaving 16 bases between them. Here the CDR3 DNA reads TGTGCCAGCAACCTACAAATCTCGGGGACCCAGTACTTC. Its translation: CASNLQISGTQYF.

This clonotype came up many times. This chain uses TRBV7-3 with TRBJ2-1, with D possibly TRBD2 on 6 matching bases. With 1 base removed from V and 3 bases from J, the gap between germline ends came to 10 bases. Germline V lookup: CDR1 SGHTA, CDR2 FQGTGA. CDR3 length equals 15 residues. This CDR3 reads CASSLIGGVYNEQFF. CDR3 coding DNA: TGTGCCAGCAGCTTAATTGGCGGGGTCTACAATGAGCAGTTCTTC.

A few counts support this clonotype. V and J are TRBV24-1 and TRBJ1-1; D not certain. Germline V gene lookup returns CDR1 KGHDR and CDR2 SFDVKD. This CDR3 spans 14 amino acids. V gave up 5 bases and J gave up 1 base, with 10 bases separating them. CDR3: CATSAPGRNTEAFF. The CDR3 nucleotides read TGTGCCACCAGTGCTCCAGGACGGAACACTGAAGCTTTCTTT.

This clonotype has at least ten counts. This chain links TRBV12-5 with TRBJ1-6, with D maybe TRBD1 (6 bases). The CDR3 sequence is 19 residues long. V lost 0 bases and J lost 0, with 15 bases in between. Germline assignment: CDR1 LGHNT and CDR2 FRNRAP. Here the CDR3 reads CASGLVRRGMSSYNSPLHF. DNA for the CDR3: TGTGCTAGTGGTTTGGTTAGGAGGGGGATGAGCTCCTATAATTCACCCCTCCACTTT.

This chain connects TRBV6-6 to TRBJ2-2; D is ambiguous. The germline V and J ends were trimmed by 5 bases and 1 base, with 14 bases remaining between them. This CDR3 region has 16 residues. In germline, CDR1 is MNHNY, CDR2 SVGAGI (reference sequence). This CDR3 is CASSHGSELNTGELFF. CDR3 DNA sequence: TGTGCCAGCAGTCACGGCAGTGAACTGAACACCGGGGAGCTGTTTTTT.

The J gene is TRBJ1-3, the V gene TRBV2, with a possible D match to TRBD1 (6 bases). Germline V lookup: CDR1 SNHLY, CDR2 FYNNEI. This CDR3 is 15 amino acids long. V gave up 5 bases and J gave up 8 bases, with 19 bases separating them. CDR3 protein: CASSYRTATGYTIYF. As DNA, the CDR3 is TGTGCCAGCAGTTACCGGACAGCTACGGGATACACCATATATTTT.

This clonotype was seen repeatedly, ten times or more. CDR3 coding DNA: TGCGCCAGCAGTGTGGGGACTAGCGGGAGCCGTCTCTACGAGCAGTACTTC. Translated, it gives CASSVGTSGSRLYEQYF. The chain joins TRBV10-2 to TRBJ2-7; 14 bases are shared with TRBD2. The CDR3 is made up of 17 amino acids. With 4 bases clipped from V and 3 bases from J, the junction kept 8 bases outside the gene matches. CDR1 and CDR2 from the germline V gene are WSHSY and SAAADI.

Comment on this clonotype: Being one base from a much bigger clone, this may be a read error. CDR3 DNA: TGTGCCAGCAGTGATGGACAGGCTGGAACAGATACGCAGTATTTT. Its translation is CASSDGQAGTDTQYF. The chain combines TRBV5-5 with TRBJ2-3, with 7 bases that match TRBD1. The germline V gene encodes CDR1 SGHKS and CDR2 YYEKEE (reference sequence). There are 15 residues in the CDR3. V shed 5 bases, J shed 3 bases, and the junction held 9 bases outside the gene matches.

This clonotype occurred many times. V is TRBV20-1 and J is TRBJ2-1; D ambiguous. Germline V gene sequence: CDR1 DFQATT, CDR2 SNEGSKA (reference sequence). CDR3 length: 14 residues. V was cut by 3 bases and J by 5 bases, with 14 bases left in between. The CDR3 DNA sequence: TGCAGTGCTAGCCCCCATCGCGCCAACAATGAGCAGTTCTTC. Translating it yields CSASPHRANNEQFF.

This clonotype has at least ten counts. The chain uses TRBV12-3 or TRBV12-4 and TRBJ2-1; unclear D gene. V lost 4 bases and J 6 bases, leaving 7 bases between the germline ends. The CDR3 is 12 amino acids. The CDR3 reads CASSSFFNEQFF. DNA of the CDR3: TGTGCCAGCAGTTCGTTTTTCAATGAGCAGTTCTTC.

With regard to this clonotype: A much larger clone differs from this one at a single base, so this may be a read error. The gene calls are TRBV20-1 and TRBJ2-1; D unresolved. The CDR3 has 12 amino acids. Germline assignment: CDR1 DFQATT and CDR2 SNEGSKA (reference sequence). The CDR3 reads CSARPGVHEPFF. The CDR3 DNA is TGCAGTGCTAGACCTGGGGTACATGAGCCGTTCTTC.

This clonotype was found many times. The V and J genes are TRBV4-1 and TRBJ1-2; D is unclear. The germline V and J ends were trimmed by 2 bases and 8 bases, with 12 bases remaining between them. The germline CDR1 and CDR2 sequences are MGHRA and YSYEKL. This CDR3 spans 13 amino acids. CDR3 DNA: TGCGCCAGCAGCCAAACCCGGGGAAACGGCTACACCTTC. Its protein is CASSQTRGNGYTF.

The table lists this clonotype with many counts. This rearrangement joins TRBV24-1 to TRBJ2-7, with D perhaps assigned TRBD1 or TRBD2 (5 bases each). Germline lookup yields CDR1 KGHDR and CDR2 SFDVKD. Trimming shortened V by 3 bases and J by 4 bases, and 15 bases separated the two germline ends. CDR3 length: 15 amino acids. CDR3 nucleotides: TGTGCCACCAGTGATGCCGGGACCCTCGGGTACGAGCAGTACTTC. Protein product: CATSDAGTLGYEQYF.

This clonotype was seen repeatedly, ten times or more. V gene TRBV5-1 combines with J gene TRBJ2-7, with TRBD2 identical over 12 bases. CDR3 size: 15 residues. CDR1 and CDR2 from the germline V gene are SGHRS and YFSETQ. The junction had 4 bases not matched to a gene; V was cut back by 3 bases and J by 3 bases. The CDR3 nucleotides read TGCGCCAGCAGCTCGGGACTAGCGGGCTACTACGAGCAGTACTTC. This translates into CASSSGLAGYYEQYF.

This clonotype was seen only a few times. This CDR3 is CASSDQGGNEQFF. The CDR3, as DNA: TGTGCCAGCAGTGATCAGGGGGGCAATGAGCAGTTCTTC. This chain connects TRBV6-4 to TRBJ2-1; a possible D gene is TRBD1 (7 bases). Deletions cut 3 bases from V and 6 bases from J, with 9 bases between. Germline CDR1 is MRHNA and CDR2 is SNTAGT. There are 13 residues in the CDR3.

For this clonotype: A much bigger clone sits one base away, suggesting this may be a read error. This rearrangement joins TRBV6-4 to TRBJ1-3; D is undetermined. The V gene's germline CDR1 is MRHNA and CDR2 SNTAGT. The CDR3 is 15 amino acids. DNA for the CDR3: TGTGCCAGCAGTCACTCGACTGGGTCTGGAAACACCATATATTTT. Translated, it gives CASSHSTGSGNTIYF.

This clonotype was counted many times. The V and J genes are TRBV7-9 and TRBJ2-1; D gene unclear. Trimming cost V 3 bases and J 8 bases, with 8 bases left between them. This CDR3 has 12 amino acids. CDR1 and CDR2 from the germline V gene are SEHNR and FQNEAQ (reference sequence). The CDR3 sequence is CASSFKAHEQFF. DNA for the CDR3: TGTGCCAGCAGCTTCAAAGCTCATGAGCAGTTCTTC. The full variable domain, with the rest looked up from reference TRBV7-9 and TRBJ2-1, is DTGVSQNPRHKITKRGQNVTFRCDPISEHNRLYWYRQTLGQGPEFLTYFQNEAQLEKSRLLSDRFSAERPKGSFSTLEIQRTEQGDSAMYLCASSFKAHEQFFGPGTRLTVL.

This clonotype was detected a few times. This clone may be a read error of a much larger clone one base away. The rearrangement links TRBV9 to TRBJ1-6; a possible D gene is TRBD1 (5 bases). CDR1 SGDLS and CDR2 YYNGEE come from the germline V gene. The CDR3 contains 15 residues. CDR3 sequence (DNA): TGTGCCAGCAGCCTCCTGGGGGGGATCAATTCACCCCCCCACTTT. It encodes CASSLLGGINSPPHF. The full variable domain, with the rest looked up from reference TRBV9 and TRBJ1-6, is DSGVTQTPKHLITATGQRVTLRCSPRSGDLSVYWYQQSLDQGLQFLIQYYNGEERAKGNILERFSAQQFPDLHSELNLSSLELGDSALYFCASSLLGGINSPPHFGNGTRLTVT.